Listed below are T cell receptor beta chains from one sample, sequenced in a study of blood T cell repertoires in COVID-19. This table comes from immunoSEQ multiplex PCR, and its TCRdb copy is limited to in-frame clones, with some not included. Altogether roughly 120,000 clones are present, roughly 91% being singletons, with the ten largest covering around 3.2%. The sequencing input was peripheral blood. Receptor source: a woman aged 45-60 years with acute or convalescent COVID-19. CDR3s include the opening cysteine and the closing phenylalanine or tryptophan. D genes are given only for firm matches. Only part of the rows carry a size: once, few, many, or a class if the clone is expanded.

d_call	v_call	clone_size	j_call	cdr3_aa	cdr3_nt
TRBD1	TRBV3-1/TRBV3-2	NA	TRBJ2-1	CASSHRISNRGEAEQFF	TGTGCCAGCAGCCACCGGATTAGCAACAGGGGGGAGGCTGAGCAGTTCTTC
NA	TRBV28	NA	TRBJ1-2	CASNEGGRYGYTF	TGTGCCAGCAACGAGGGGGGGCGCTATGGCTACACCTTC
TRBD2	TRBV7-9	NA	TRBJ2-1	CASSALGLAGVGEQFF	TGTGCCAGCAGCGCCCTGGGACTAGCGGGAGTCGGGGAGCAGTTCTTC
TRBD2	TRBV24-1	NA	TRBJ2-5	CATSVGGSQETQYF	TGTGCCACCAGTGTCGGCGGGAGCCAAGAGACCCAGTACTTC
TRBD1	TRBV15	NA	TRBJ1-3	CATSRGPGQGISGNTIYF	TGTGCCACCAGCAGAGGACCGGGACAGGGTATCTCTGGAAACACCATATATTTT
NA	TRBV4-1	NA	TRBJ1-6	CASSQDLGSGISPLHF	TGCGCCAGCAGCCAAGATCTGGGCAGCGGGATTTCACCCCTCCACTTT
NA	TRBV11-2	NA	TRBJ2-1	CASSRGPSSNEQFF	TGTGCCAGCAGCCGAGGGCCATCATCCAATGAGCAGTTCTTC
NA	TRBV7-9	NA	TRBJ2-5	CASSLFQYVLQGETQYF	TGTGCCAGCAGCTTATTTCAGTACGTACTACAGGGAGAGACCCAGTACTTC
NA	TRBV5-1	NA	TRBJ2-7	CASSLSPGSYEQYF	TGCGCCAGCAGCTTGTCGCCAGGGTCCTACGAGCAGTACTTC
NA	TRBV5-8	NA	TRBJ2-7	CASSPWGGSGYEQYF	TGTGCCAGCAGCCCTTGGGGTGGGAGCGGTTACGAGCAGTACTTC
TRBD1	TRBV7-9	NA	TRBJ2-2	CASSRQGMLPGELFF	TGTGCCAGCAGCCGACAGGGAATGTTGCCCGGGGAGCTGTTTTTT
NA	TRBV6-2/TRBV6-3	NA	TRBJ2-1	CASSYSPGFLGNEQFF	TGTGCCAGCAGTTACTCCCCGGGGTTTTTAGGCAATGAGCAGTTCTTC
NA	TRBV15	NA	TRBJ2-1	CATSRQASSYNEQFF	TGTGCCACCAGCAGACAGGCCAGCTCCTACAATGAGCAGTTCTTC
TRBD1	TRBV11-3	NA	TRBJ2-5	CASSTLRGETQYF	TGTGCCAGCTCCACACTCAGGGGGGAGACCCAGTACTTC
TRBD2	TRBV11-3	NA	TRBJ2-3	CASSKLAGASTDTQYF	TGTGCCAGCAGCAAACTAGCGGGAGCTAGCACAGATACGCAGTATTTT
NA	TRBV5-6	medium-sized	TRBJ1-6	CASSLEWGQRGSPLHF	TGTGCCAGCAGCTTGGAGTGGGGGCAGCGCGGCTCACCCCTCCACTTT
NA	TRBV3-1/TRBV3-2	NA	TRBJ2-3	CASSQGEVTQYF	TGTGCCAGCAGCCAAGGAGAGGTTACGCAGTATTTT